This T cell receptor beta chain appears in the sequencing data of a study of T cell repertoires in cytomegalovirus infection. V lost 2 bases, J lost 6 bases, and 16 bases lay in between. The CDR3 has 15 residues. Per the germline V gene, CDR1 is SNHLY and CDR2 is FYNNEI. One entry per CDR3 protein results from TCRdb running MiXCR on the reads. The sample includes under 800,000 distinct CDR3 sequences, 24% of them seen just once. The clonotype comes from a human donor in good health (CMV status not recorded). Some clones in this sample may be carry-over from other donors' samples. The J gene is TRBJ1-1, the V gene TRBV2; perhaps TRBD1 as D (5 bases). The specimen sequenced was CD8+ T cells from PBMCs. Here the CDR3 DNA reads TGTGCCAGCAGTGAAAACGGGGGGAGTCTCGCTGAAGCTTTCTTT. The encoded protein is CASSENGGSLAEAFF.